These 8 T cell receptor beta chains share one sample of origin, sequenced in a study of tumor-infiltrating lymphocytes in primary liver carcinoma. It was from 20-30 mg of unsorted bulk tissue that RNA and DNA were co-extracted. A primer in the constant region served to generate TCR beta cDNA from approximately 450 ng of total RNA. Modified slightly, ARM-PCR produced TCR beta libraries over three nested multiplex PCR rounds. Running roughly 10 cycles apiece, the first two PCR rounds relied on TRBV1-TRBV30 forward primers together with a C-beta reverse primer. TCRdb passed the multiplex PCR reads through MiXCR, listing each CDR3 protein once. Among 75,000 to 90,000 distinct CDR3 sequences listed, approximately 72% were seen once. Specimen: liver tumor tissue from sampling region 1. Subset in this sample: tumor region T1, superior pole. The receptors shown here come from a man in his forties with primary liver carcinoma and hepatitis B virus infection.

The chain uses TRBV4-2 and TRBJ1-4; D possibly corresponds to TRBD1 (6 bases). In germline, CDR1 is LGHNA, CDR2 YNFKEQ. The CDR3 is 14 residues long. Trimming took 6 bases from V and 10 from J, leaving 18 bases between them. In DNA, the CDR3 is TGTGCCAGCAGTCAAAGGTCGAGGGGGACAAAACTGTTTTTT. Its translation: CASSQRSRGTKLFF.

The rearrangement joins TRBV11-2 to TRBJ2-1, with D hard to call. CDR3 size: 16 residues. Germline V gene data show CDR1 as SGHAT and CDR2 as FQNNGV. Trimming pared 4 bases from V and 8 bases from J, leaving 21 bases between. The CDR3 protein is CASSSRPRVMIYEQFF. The CDR3 DNA sequence: TGTGCCAGCAGCTCGCGCCCCAGAGTGATGATCTATGAGCAGTTCTTC.

The rearrangement links TRBV6-5 to TRBJ2-4, with 7 bases lining up with TRBD2. Germline values: CDR1 MNHEY, CDR2 SVGAGI. Unmatched junction bases numbered 8, after V lost 6 bases and J lost 0 bases. The CDR3 sequence is 16 residues long. In DNA form, the CDR3 reads TGTGCCAGCAGAGTACTAGCGTGGTTAGCCAAAAACATTCAGTACTTC. Its translation: CASRVLAWLAKNIQYF.

This clonotype was recorded at least ten times. The V and J genes are TRBV12-3 or TRBV12-4 and TRBJ1-5; D unresolved. V shed 1 base and J shed 10 bases, with 11 bases lying between them. This CDR3 contains 13 residues. CDR3 residues: CASSLVSVQPQHF. The CDR3 DNA is TGTGCCAGCAGTTTAGTAAGTGTTCAACCCCAGCATTTT.

This clonotype was recorded only once. The chain is built from TRBV4-1 and TRBJ2-1; D unclear. The CDR3 extends over 12 amino acids. The V end was cut by 8 bases, the J end by 10 bases, with 15 bases between. CDR1 MGHRA and CDR2 YSYEKL come from the germline V gene. In DNA form, the CDR3 reads TGCGCCAGCGGCCGAGCAGGAACCGAGCAGTTCTTC. This codes for CASGRAGTEQFF.

The genes are TRBV5-5 and TRBJ1-1; maybe TRBD1 (5 bases). Germline V gene data show CDR1 as SGHKS and CDR2 as YYEKEE (reference sequence). The CDR3 spans 15 residues. V was trimmed by 9 bases and J by 1 base, leaving 19 bases between them. The CDR3 nucleotides read TGTGCCATCTGCTTGCGGGGCGCGGGGAACACTGAAGCTTTCTTT. Amino acid sequence: CAICLRGAGNTEAFF.

This clonotype occurred once. Its ends do not fully match the called genes, so a read error is possible. The chain combines TRBV29-1 with TRBJ1-4, with a tentative D call TRBD1 (6 bases). Germline CDR1 SQVTM, CDR2 ANQGSEA. CDR3 length equals 13 residues. CDR3 in DNA: TGTAGCGCCCAGTCGGGGGGCTCTGAAGAACTGTTTTTT. Its translation is CSAQSGGSEELFF.

The chain combines TRBV11-1 with TRBJ2-1, with D possibly matching TRBD2 (5 bases). The CDR3 has 17 amino acids. V gave up 6 bases and J gave up 8 bases, with 26 bases separating them. CDR1 and CDR2 (germline): SGHAT, FQDESV (reference sequence). CDR3 loop: CASSLGVVGEVDDEQFF. DNA of the CDR3: TGTGCCAGCAGTCTGGGAGTAGTGGGAGAAGTTGACGATGAGCAGTTCTTC.